In this sample, the clone carrying this T cell receptor beta chain turned up many times. The antigen remains unidentified. The time point denotes: newly diagnosed GD, antithyroid drugs for less than 3 months. Making the TCR library involved RNA that had been extracted from PBMCs. This CDR3 spans 13 amino acids. Trimming shortened V by 2 bases and J by 2 bases, and 6 bases separated the two germline ends. Germline V gene sequence: CDR1 MRHNA, CDR2 SNTAGT. The data were taken from a study of regulatory T cells in long-lasting Graves disease. To make TCR beta libraries, researchers used iRepertoire HTBI primers and Arm-PCR of CDR3 regions. TCRdb called the multiplex PCR reads again in MiXCR, with one record for every CDR3 protein. In the table there are roughly 350,000 distinct CDR3 sequences, under 20% of which are singletons. Findings of the study overall: With persistent disease, TRBV28, TRBJ1-2 and TRBJ2-5 were the favored segments.

This same sample was also part of a study on T cells in Graves' hyperthyroidism and ophthalmopathy.

The chain links TRBV6-4 to TRBJ1-1; D unresolved. This clonotype was sampled from a young woman with Graves disease. The sequencing here drew on peripheral blood mononuclear cells (PBMCs), taken at new diagnosis, from a patient treated with antithyroid drugs. CDR3 amino acids: CASSDVPNTEAFF. CDR3 nucleotide sequence: TGTGCCAGCAGTGACGTTCCAAACACTGAAGCTTTCTTT.